This T cell receptor (beta chain) was identified in a study of control samples from healthy donors and cancer patients. Clones were sequenced by immunoSEQ multiplex PCR, and TCRdb holds only the in-frame ones, with some missing. The sample shows about 49,000 clones, 80% to 90% of them seen only once. Germline-derived CDR1 and CDR2 are SGHRS and YFSETQ. This CDR3 contains 13 residues. The V and J ends lost 8 bases and 2 bases respectively, with 13 bases between them. Material for sequencing was PBMCs. This TCR derives from a woman aged 45 to 65 with lung cancer. V usage is TRBV5-1 and J usage is TRBJ1-1; no reliable D call. CDR3 sequence (DNA): TGCGCCAGTAGGACGGATCTTAACACTGAAGCTTTCTTT. This encodes CASRTDLNTEAFF.